This T cell receptor beta chain was retrieved from a study of control samples from healthy donors and cancer patients (dated by TCRdb to about 2020). This clone was observed a single time. Its antigen specificity is not known. The sample holds no much larger clone one base away, and base qualities are not on file. Libraries were built with the immunoSEQ multiplex PCR assay. The immuneACCESS repertoire file appears here via TCRdb, limited to in-frame rearrangements. These files lack a portion of the clones; in checked studies, under half of the deficit traces to unresolved V genes, and the cause of the others is not known. The sample records 130,000 to 150,000 clones, 93% of which are singletons. The leading ten clones occupy 5% to 7% of the sample. The CDR1 and CDR2 encoded by the germline V gene are SQVTM and ANQGSEA. The CDR3 runs 14 amino acids, cysteine and phenylalanine included. Here the CDR3 DNA is all that survives: 42 bases in frame from base 1. Trimming removed 4 bases from V and 5 bases from J, leaving 18 bases between the germline ends.

Sequencing was performed on blood. The chain is encoded by TRBV29-1 joined to TRBJ2-7; TRBD2 is a weak D gene call, 7 bases matching. This sequence originates from a man between 18 and 35 years old in good health. The CDR3 in this case is CSVGGGGTLDEQYF. The DNA sequence follows: TGCAGCGTTGGGGGAGGGGGAACCCTGGACGAGCAGTACTTC.